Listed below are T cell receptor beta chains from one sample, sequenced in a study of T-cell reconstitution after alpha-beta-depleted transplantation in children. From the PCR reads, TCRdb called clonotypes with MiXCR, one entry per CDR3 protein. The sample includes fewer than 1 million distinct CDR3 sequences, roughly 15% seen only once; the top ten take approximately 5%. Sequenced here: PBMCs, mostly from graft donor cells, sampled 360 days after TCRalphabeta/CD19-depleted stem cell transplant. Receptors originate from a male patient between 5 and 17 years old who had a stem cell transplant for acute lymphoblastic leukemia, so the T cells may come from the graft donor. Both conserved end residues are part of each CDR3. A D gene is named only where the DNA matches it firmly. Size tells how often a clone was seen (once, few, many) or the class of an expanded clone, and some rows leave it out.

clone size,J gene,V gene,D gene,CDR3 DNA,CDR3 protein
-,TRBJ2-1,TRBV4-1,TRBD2,TGCGCCAGCAGCCAAGATCGGGGGACTAGCGTCGGGAAGCAGTTCTTC,CASSQDRGTSVGKQFF
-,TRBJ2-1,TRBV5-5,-,TGTGCCAGCAGCTCGTCCTTTTGGGACGGACCCTACAATGAGCAGTTCTTC,CASSSSFWDGPYNEQFF
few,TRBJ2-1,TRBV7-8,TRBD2,TGTGCCAGCAGCGCTCCTAGCGGGGGCTCCTACAATGAGCAGTTCTTC,CASSAPSGGSYNEQFF
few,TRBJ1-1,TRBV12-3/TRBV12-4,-,TGTGCCAGCAGTTTTTGGGGCTGGGGGGTGGACACTGAAGCTTTCTTT,CASSFWGWGVDTEAFF
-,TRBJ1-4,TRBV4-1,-,TGCGCCAGCAGCCCATCTTCGGGCGCAACTAATGAAAAACTGTTTTTT,CASSPSSGATNEKLFF
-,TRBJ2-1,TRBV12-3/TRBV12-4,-,TGTGCCAGCAGTTTGTGGAAAGATGAGCAGTTCTTC,CASSLWKDEQFF
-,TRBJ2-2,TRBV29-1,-,TGCAGCGTGCTAACGGCCACCGGGGAGCTGTTTTTT,CSVLTATGELFF
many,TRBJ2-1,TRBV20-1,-,TGCAGTGCTAGACCCTCGACCCTGGATGAGCAGTTCTTC,CSARPSTLDEQFF
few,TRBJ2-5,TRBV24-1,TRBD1,TGTGCCACCAGTGAAAACAGGGGAGAGACCCAGTACTTC,CATSENRGETQYF
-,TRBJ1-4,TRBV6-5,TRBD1,TGTGCCAGCAGTTACCTGACAGGGAGAGGTGAAAAACTGTTTTTT,CASSYLTGRGEKLFF
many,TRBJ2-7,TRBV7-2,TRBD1,TGTGCCAGCAGCGCCCGGACAGGGGGCTACGAGCAGTACTTC,CASSARTGGYEQYF
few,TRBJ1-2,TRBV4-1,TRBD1,TGCGCCAGCAGCGGGGGACAGAGTTACTATGGCTACACCTTC,CASSGGQSYYGYTF
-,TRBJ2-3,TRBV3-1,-,TGTGCCAGCAGCCGCCAGCGGCTTAGCACAGATACGCAGTATTTT,CASSRQRLSTDTQYF
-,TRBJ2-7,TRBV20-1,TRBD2,TGCAGTGCTAGAAACCCGGGACTAGCGGGAGCGTACGAGCAGTACTTC,CSARNPGLAGAYEQYF
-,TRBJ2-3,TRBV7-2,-,TGTGCCAGCAGCTTAATGGTCGGGATAGCGACAGATACGCAGTATTTT,CASSLMVGIATDTQYF
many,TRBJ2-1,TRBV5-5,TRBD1,TGTGCCAGCAGCCTGGACAGGGGAGGGGATGAGCAGTTCTTC,CASSLDRGGDEQFF
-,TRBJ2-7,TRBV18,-,TGTGCCAGCTCACCAAGTGGACCCCTGGAGCAGTACTTC,CASSPSGPLEQYF
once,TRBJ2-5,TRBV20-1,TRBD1,TGCAGTGCTAGAGATGGGACAGGTCAAGAGACCCAGTACTTC,CSARDGTGQETQYF
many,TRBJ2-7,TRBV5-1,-,TGCGCCAGCAGCTTGGTAGTCACTGCCTACGAGCAGTACTTC,CASSLVVTAYEQYF
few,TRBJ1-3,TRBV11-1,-,TGTGCCAGCAGCTTGTTCGGCTTCGGGGTGGACTCTGGAAACACCATATATTTT,CASSLFGFGVDSGNTIYF
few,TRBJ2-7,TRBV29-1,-,TGCAGCGTTGAAGGGGTCGGCGAGCAGTACTTC,CSVEGVGEQYF
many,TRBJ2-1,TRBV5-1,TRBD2,TGCGCCAGCAGCTTGGGGACTAGCGGTTTACCCTACAATGAGCAGTTCTTC,CASSLGTSGLPYNEQFF
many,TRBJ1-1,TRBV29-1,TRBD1,TGCAGCGTTTTGGGACAGGGGCGAATATACACTGAAGCTTTCTTT,CSVLGQGRIYTEAFF
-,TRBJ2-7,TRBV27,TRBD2,TGTGCCAGCAGTTTCCAAGCGGGAGTCTACGAGCAGTACTTC,CASSFQAGVYEQYF
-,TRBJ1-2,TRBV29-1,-,TGCAGCGTTCGAGAGGGGAACTATGGCTACACCTTC,CSVREGNYGYTF
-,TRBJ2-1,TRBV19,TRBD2,TGTGCCAGTAGTATGACGGGGCTGGGACTAGTCCATGAGCAGTTCTTC,CASSMTGLGLVHEQFF
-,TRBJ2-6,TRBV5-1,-,TGCGCCAGCAGCTTGCCGGGACGGGATTCTGGGGCCAACGTCCTGACTTTC,CASSLPGRDSGANVLTF
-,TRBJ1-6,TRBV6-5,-,TGTGCCAGCAGTTACCGAGCTCCGACTGGATATAATTCACCCCTCCACTTT,CASSYRAPTGYNSPLHF
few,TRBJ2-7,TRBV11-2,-,TGTGCCAGCAGCTTAATTCTATTAAGCTCCTACGAGCAGTACTTC,CASSLILLSSYEQYF
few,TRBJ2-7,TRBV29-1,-,TGCAGCGTTGAACCCGGAGGAGGGGGCGGCGAGCAGTACTTC,CSVEPGGGGGEQYF
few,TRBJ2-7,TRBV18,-,TGTGCCAGCTCACCAGGTTACGGGACTCCCTACGAGCAGTACTTC,CASSPGYGTPYEQYF
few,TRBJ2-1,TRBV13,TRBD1,TGTGCCAGCAGCGACCGGGACAGGGTGTACAATGAGCAGTTCTTC,CASSDRDRVYNEQFF
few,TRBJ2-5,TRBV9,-,TGTGCCAGCAGCGTAAGGGGGGAGGGTCAAGAGACCCAGTACTTC,CASSVRGEGQETQYF
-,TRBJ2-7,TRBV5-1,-,TGCGCCAGCAGCTTGGCGCCCAGGCCTTTCTACGAGCAGTACTTC,CASSLAPRPFYEQYF
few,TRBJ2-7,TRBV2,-,TGTGCCAGCGAAACCCGGACTGTGTACGAGCAGTACTTC,CASETRTVYEQYF
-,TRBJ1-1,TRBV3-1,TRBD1,TGTGCCAGCAGCCAAGCCGGGACAGGGAAGGAAGCTTTCTTT,CASSQAGTGKEAFF
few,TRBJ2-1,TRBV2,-,TGTGCCAGCAGTGACCAGGAATTGACCTACAATGAGCAGTTCTTC,CASSDQELTYNEQFF
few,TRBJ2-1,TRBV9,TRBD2,TGTGCCAGCAGCGTTAGAACCGGGACTAGCGGACCTAGGAGCTCCTACAATGAGCAGTTCTTC,CASSVRTGTSGPRSSYNEQFF
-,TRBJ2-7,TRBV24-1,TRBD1,TGTGCCACCAGTGATTTGGCCGGACAGGGCTACGAGCAGTACTTC,CATSDLAGQGYEQYF
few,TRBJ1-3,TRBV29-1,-,TGCAGCCTCCCGGGAGACACCATATATTTT,CSLPGDTIYF
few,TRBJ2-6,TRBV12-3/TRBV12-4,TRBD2,TGTGCCAGCAGTTTAGGGGGGGGTTCGAGTGGGGCCAACGTCCTGACTTTC,CASSLGGGSSGANVLTF
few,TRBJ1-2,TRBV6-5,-,TGTGCCAGCCGCAGGGACACGATAGTCTATGGCTACACCTTC,CASRRDTIVYGYTF
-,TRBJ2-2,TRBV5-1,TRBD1,TGCGCCAGCAGCTTAAGGGACAGCGAAACCGGGGAGCTGTTTTTT,CASSLRDSETGELFF
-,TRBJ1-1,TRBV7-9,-,TGTGCCAGCAGCTCGATGGGGGGCGAGAACACTGAAGCTTTCTTT,CASSSMGGENTEAFF
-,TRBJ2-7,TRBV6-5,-,TGTGCCAGCAGTTACTCGACGTCTCCCGGGGCTTACGAGCAGTACTTC,CASSYSTSPGAYEQYF
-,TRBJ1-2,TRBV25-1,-,TGTGCCAGCAGTGAGCCGTTCTATGGCTACACCTTC,CASSEPFYGYTF
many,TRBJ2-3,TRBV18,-,TGTGCCAGCTCACCATGGGGGCGCGTCACAGATACGCAGTATTTT,CASSPWGRVTDTQYF
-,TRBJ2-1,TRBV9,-,TGTGCCAGCAGCGTAGGCCCCAGCTTGAATGAGCAGTTCTTC,CASSVGPSLNEQFF
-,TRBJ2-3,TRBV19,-,TGTGCCAGTAGTATAGGCGGCAGGGCGGGACAGTATTTT,CASSIGGRAGQYF
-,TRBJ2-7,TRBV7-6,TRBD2,TGTGCCAGCAGCTCCCCCGTTAAGGGGAGGGCCACCTACGAGCAGTACTTC,CASSSPVKGRATYEQYF
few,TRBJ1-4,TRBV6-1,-,TGTGCCATCTATACTATGGGGGACCAAGGTGAAAAACTGTTTTTT,CAIYTMGDQGEKLFF
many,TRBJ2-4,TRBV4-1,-,TGCGCCAGCAGCCAAGTTGCCAGGTGGGAGAGCTTAGCCAAAAACATTCAGTACTTC,CASSQVARWESLAKNIQYF
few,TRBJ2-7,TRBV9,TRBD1,TGTGCCAGCAGCGTAGCGGACAGGGGGCCCTACGAGCAGTACTTC,CASSVADRGPYEQYF
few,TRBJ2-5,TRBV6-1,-,TGTGCCAGCAGTGGCTTCCTAGCGCCTCCTGAGACCCAGTACTTC,CASSGFLAPPETQYF
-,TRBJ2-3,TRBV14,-,TGTGCCAGCAGCCAAGATTGGGCTTTCGATACGCAGTATTTT,CASSQDWAFDTQYF
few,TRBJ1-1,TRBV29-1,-,TGCAGCGTTGGGGGTGTACGGCCTGAAGCTTTCTTT,CSVGGVRPEAFF
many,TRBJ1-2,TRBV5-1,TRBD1,TGCGCCAGCAGCTCCATACGACCAGGGGGCAACTATGGCTACACCTTC,CASSSIRPGGNYGYTF